The next 18 T cell receptor beta chains were all read from a single sample in a study of cytotoxic CD8 clonotypes in ibrutinib-treated CLL. Sequenced by immunoSEQ multiplex PCR; TCRdb stores in-frame clones only, minus some. The data hold roughly 28,000 clones, with approximately 60% observed a single time. The source material was PBMCs, sampled before ibrutinib treatment. These receptors were collected from a human donor with chronic lymphocytic leukemia.

The rearrangement joins TRBV19 to TRBJ2-1; TRBD1 is a possible D gene (6 bases). The V and J ends lost 3 bases and 9 bases respectively, with 15 bases between them. Per the germline V gene, CDR1 is LNHDA and CDR2 is SQIVND (reference sequence). This CDR3 is built from 14 residues. CDR3 DNA: TGTGCCAGTAGTATGCGTCAGGGGATGATTGAGCAGTTCTTC. Translated: CASSMRQGMIEQFF.

This clone was seen only once. The chain combines TRBV5-4 with TRBJ1-5, with a possible D match to TRBD1 (5 bases). V lost 3 bases and J 4 bases, leaving 14 bases between the germline ends. In germline, CDR1 is SGHNT, CDR2 YYREEE (reference sequence). This CDR3 region has 15 residues. Written as DNA, the CDR3 is TGTGCCAGCAGCTCGTGGGGGAGTGGGAATCAGCCCCAGCATTTT. Its protein product is CASSSWGSGNQPQHF.

This sequence joins TRBV6-5 and TRBJ2-7; D gene unclear. V dropped 8 bases and J dropped 0 bases, with 14 bases sitting between them. The CDR3 extends over 14 amino acids. The germline CDR1 and CDR2 sequences are MNHEY and SVGAGI. This chain's CDR3 is CASQRSASSYEQYF. The CDR3 DNA reads as TGTGCCAGCCAGCGATCGGCGAGCTCCTACGAGCAGTACTTC.

The V call is TRBV6-6, the J call TRBJ2-5; TRBD2 matches 12 bases. This CDR3 is built from 15 residues. V shed 5 bases and J 5 bases; nucleotides not matched to a gene: 6. Germline-derived CDR1 and CDR2 are MNHNY and SVGAGI (reference sequence). The CDR3 nucleotides read TGTGCCAGCAGTCCCCTAGCGGGAGGGGAGGAGACCCAGTACTTC. Protein sequence: CASSPLAGGEETQYF.

The V call is TRBV4-1, the J call TRBJ2-7; maybe TRBD2 (6 bases). The CDR3 loop spans 15 amino acids. Germline-derived CDR1 and CDR2 are MGHRA and YSYEKL. The V gene lost 3 bases and the J gene lost 12 bases, with 24 bases spanning the gap. The CDR3 DNA reads as TGCGCCAGCAGCCAGTCGCCGCGGGACGGAAAGAGAAGGTACTTC. This sequence encodes CASSQSPRDGKRRYF.

This clone turned up a few times. The rearrangement uses TRBV28 and TRBJ2-7, with 14 bases that match TRBD2. The germline V gene encodes CDR1 MDHEN and CDR2 SYDVKM. This CDR3 region has 15 residues. Trimming took 4 bases from V and 4 from J; bases not matched to a gene: 3. The CDR3 loop is CASSSGTSGSYEQYF. CDR3 nucleotide sequence: TGTGCCAGCAGTTCCGGGACTAGCGGGAGTTACGAGCAGTACTTC.

J is TRBJ2-7 and V is TRBV6-5; TRBD1 aligns across 7 bases. The CDR3 has 14 amino acids. The V gene end was trimmed by 0 bases and the J gene end by 4 bases; junction bases not matched to a gene: 3. Germline assignment: CDR1 MNHEY and CDR2 SVGAGI. The CDR3 region has the DNA TGTGCCAGCAGTTACTCAACAGGGGCGTACGAGCAGTACTTC. Encoded protein: CASSYSTGAYEQYF.

There are a few counts of this clone. The chain employs TRBV2 and TRBJ2-2, with D possibly being TRBD1 (5 bases). Germline V gene sequence: CDR1 SNHLY, CDR2 FYNNEI. The CDR3 extends over 14 amino acids. Trimming cost V 4 bases and J 6 bases, with 12 bases left between them. This CDR3 is CASSAGIYPGELFF. DNA of the CDR3: TGTGCCAGCAGTGCAGGGATTTACCCCGGGGAGCTGTTTTTT.

The chain carries TRBV13 and TRBJ2-1, with TRBD2 as a possible D gene (6 bases). Germline CDR1 reads PRHDT; CDR2 reads FYEKMQ (reference sequence). The V end was cut by 3 bases, the J end by 7 bases, with 7 bases between. CDR3 size: 12 residues. The CDR3 DNA reads as TGTGCCAGCAGCTTGGGGGGTAATGAGCAGTTCTTC. Its protein product is CASSLGGNEQFF. Using reference TRBV13 and TRBJ2-1 for the parts outside the CDR3, the full variable domain is AAGVIQSPRHLIKEKRETATLKCYPIPRHDTVYWYQQGPGQDPQFLISFYEKMQSDKGSIPDRFSAQQFSDYHSELNMSSLELGDSALYFCASSLGGNEQFFGPGTRLTVL.

The chain couples TRBV4-1 to TRBJ2-3; D unresolved. The length of the CDR3 is 14 residues. CDR1 and CDR2 (germline): MGHRA, YSYEKL. Between the trimmed V and J ends, which lost 4 bases and 6 bases, there was a span of 14 bases. For the CDR3, the DNA is TGCGCCAGCAGCCGCGAGCCATTCGTGGATACGCAGTATTTT. Protein: CASSREPFVDTQYF.

This clone occurred once. The rearrangement joins TRBV6-1 to TRBJ2-5; D possibly matches TRBD1 or TRBD2 (5 bases each). The CDR3 is 14 residues long. CDR1 is MNHNS, CDR2 SASEGT, per germline. Trimming cost V 2 bases and J 5 bases, with 12 bases left between them. The CDR3 DNA sequence: TGTGCCAGCAGTGAAATCTGGGGCGGGGAGACCCAGTACTTC. It codes for CASSEIWGGETQYF.

The chain recombines TRBV5-1 with TRBJ2-3; TRBD1 matches at 8 bases. The CDR3 sequence is 16 residues long. CDR1 SGHRS and CDR2 YFSETQ come from the germline V gene. The ends lost 3 bases at V and 6 bases at J; junction bases unmatched: 12. The CDR3 is CASSSVTGVQSDTQYF. Written as DNA, the CDR3 is TGCGCCAGCAGCTCAGTGACAGGGGTGCAGTCGGATACGCAGTATTTT.

This clone showed up just a few times. The rearrangement uses TRBV7-9 and TRBJ1-5; D ambiguous. The CDR3 extends over 12 amino acids. Germline CDR1 reads SEHNR; CDR2 reads FQNEAQ (reference sequence). CDR3 in amino acids: CAVQYSNQPQHF. The CDR3 bases are TGTGCGGTACAGTATAGCAATCAGCCCCAGCATTTT.

V usage is TRBV7-6 and J usage is TRBJ2-2; the match to TRBD2 covers 7 bases. Germline V gives CDR1 SGHVS, CDR2 FNYEAQ. Trimming removed 5 bases from V and 5 bases from J; junction bases left unmatched: 8. The CDR3 contains 15 residues. The CDR3 here is CASSPSGALTGELFF. The CDR3 DNA sequence: TGTGCCAGCAGCCCTAGCGGAGCTCTTACCGGGGAGCTGTTTTTT.

This clone appeared a few times. The J gene is TRBJ1-2, the V gene TRBV6-5; possible D gene TRBD1, 5 bases. The V end was cut by 6 bases, the J end by 3 bases, with 5 bases between. CDR1 and CDR2 from the germline V gene are MNHEY and SVGAGI. There are 11 residues in the CDR3. The CDR3 loop is CASRGDYGYTF. The CDR3 DNA sequence: TGTGCCAGCAGGGGGGACTATGGCTACACCTTC.

Only a few counts were recorded for this clone. The CDR3 reads CASSYSDSVRTDTQYF. CDR3 coding DNA: TGTGCCAGCAGTTACTCCGACTCGGTTCGCACAGATACGCAGTATTTT. V and J are TRBV6-5 and TRBJ2-3; unclear D gene. Trimming shortened V by 0 bases and J by 1 base, and 11 bases separated the two germline ends. From germline, CDR1 is MNHEY and CDR2 SVGAGI. The CDR3 has 16 amino acids.

The V call is TRBV7-6, the J call TRBJ1-1, with D possibly matching TRBD1 (5 bases). Germline V gene lookup returns CDR1 SGHVS and CDR2 FNYEAQ. The CDR3 loop spans 13 amino acids. V was trimmed by 4 bases and J by 0 bases, leaving 6 bases between them. The CDR3 DNA reads as TGTGCCAGCAGCTCGGGACTGAACACTGAAGCTTTCTTT. It encodes CASSSGLNTEAFF.

This chain links TRBV6-4 with TRBJ1-1; the D gene is possibly TRBD1 (5 bases). Trimming pared 4 bases from V and 5 bases from J, leaving 14 bases between. This CDR3 has 14 residues. Germline CDR1 MRHNA, CDR2 SNTAGT. This chain's CDR3 is CASSVYGGETEAFF. CDR3 nucleotides: TGTGCCAGCAGTGTTTATGGAGGGGAGACTGAAGCTTTCTTT.